The next 12 T cell receptor beta chains were all read from a single sample in a study of T-cell memory formation after mild COVID-19. MiXCR, run by TCRdb on the 5' RACE reads, gives a single entry per CDR3 protein. Altogether about 340,000 distinct CDR3 sequences are present, less than 20% being singletons, with the ten largest covering 20% to 25%. Specimen: PBMCs or a T cell subset sorted from them (not recorded which). The receptors come from a young man who had mild COVID-19 (a few samples of this study predate the infection). Cell type and time point are not known.

This clonotype was seen only a few times. This rearrangement joins TRBV29-1 to TRBJ2-5; the D is unclear. The CDR3 covers 11 residues. CDR1 and CDR2 from the germline V gene are SQVTM and ANQGSEA. Trimming cost V 4 bases and J 2 bases, with 5 bases left between them. In DNA form, the CDR3 reads TGCAGCGTTGGATCGCAAGAGACCCAGTACTTC. Amino acid sequence: CSVGSQETQYF.

The chain combines TRBV21-1 with TRBJ1-6; the D segment call TRBD1 is taken from the table without a DNA check. TRBV21-1 is termed a pseudogene. This CDR3 region has 12 residues. The CDR3 reads CASSPPRRRVHF. For the CDR3, the DNA is TGTGCCAGCAGTCCGCCGCGGCGCCGGGTCCACTTT.

A note on this clonotype: It is unclear where the CDR3 begins or ends on the DNA, so no DNA is shown, and the CDR3 is as TCRdb lists it. The rearrangement links TRBV29-1 to TRBJ1-2; the table's TRBD1 call for D was not verified on the DNA. Germline loops: CDR1 SQVTM, CDR2 ANQGSEA. The CDR3 comprises 12 residues, both ends counted. The chain's CDR3 is CSVGQGIRSNTF.

This clonotype has only a few counts. V gene TRBV24-1 combines with J gene TRBJ2-1; D perhaps matches TRBD2 (6 bases). V lost 4 bases and J lost 9, with 18 bases in between. The CDR3 consists of 15 residues. The V gene's germline CDR1 is KGHDR and CDR2 SFDVKD. As DNA, the CDR3 is TGTGCCACCAGTGAATCTAGCGTAAAACTCGGTGAGCAGTTCTTC. Its protein is CATSESSVKLGEQFF.

This clonotype occurred a few times. The J gene is TRBJ2-7, the V gene TRBV24-1, with D uncertain. The CDR3 loop spans 14 amino acids. Trimming took off 2 bases at V and 9 bases at J, with 16 bases between the two ends. Germline V gene lookup returns CDR1 KGHDR and CDR2 SFDVKD. CDR3 residues: CATSDSTTSGRQYF. The CDR3 region has the DNA TGTGCCACCAGTGATTCCACCACGAGTGGAAGGCAGTACTTC.

This clonotype appeared a few times. V is TRBV20-1 and J is TRBJ1-2; no reliable D call. V was clipped by 6 bases and J by 8 bases, with 10 bases between them. Germline V gene sequence: CDR1 DFQATT, CDR2 SNEGSKA (reference sequence). This CDR3 spans 10 amino acids. CDR3 bases: TGCAGTGCGGGCGGGGTAGGCTACACCTTC. The encoded protein is CSAGGVGYTF.

A few counts support this clonotype. J is TRBJ2-7 and V is TRBV5-5; perhaps TRBD1 as D (6 bases). The CDR3 spans 13 residues. Germline-derived CDR1 and CDR2 are SGHKS and YYEKEE (reference sequence). Trimming took 1 base from V and 3 from J, leaving 8 bases between them. The DNA for the CDR3 is TGTGCCAGCAGCTTGAACAGGGTCTACGAGCAGTACGTC. Protein: CASSLNRVYEQYV.

The chain joins TRBV10-3 to TRBJ2-1; TRBD1 matches 8 bases. Germline assignment: CDR1 ENHRY and CDR2 SYGVKD. The CDR3 is made up of 14 amino acids. J lost 3 bases, V lost 6 bases, and 4 bases had no gene match. The DNA of the CDR3 is TGTGCCATCAGGGGGACAGGCATCTACAATGAGCAGTTCTTC. Translating gives CAIRGTGIYNEQFF.

This clonotype appeared many times. The chain uses TRBV29-1 and TRBJ1-1; no definite D call. Germline lookup yields CDR1 SQVTM and CDR2 ANQGSEA. V lost 5 bases and J 4 bases, leaving 11 bases between the germline ends. This CDR3 has 12 amino acids. The CDR3 DNA reads as TGCAGCGTTAGGGTGGGTGGCACTGAAGCTTTCTTT. This encodes CSVRVGGTEAFF.

This chain connects TRBV7-9 to TRBJ1-1, with D unclear. V was shortened by 5 bases and J by 1 base, with 14 bases between the two germline ends. CDR3 length: 15 amino acids. CDR1 is SEHNR, CDR2 FQNEAQ, per germline (reference sequence). CDR3 in DNA: TGTGCCAGCAGCGCTATTAGAGGATCGAACACTGAAGCTTTCTTT. Amino acids: CASSAIRGSNTEAFF. The entire variable domain, with the rest obtained from reference TRBV7-9 and TRBJ1-1, is as follows: DTGVSQNPRHKITKRGQNVTFRCDPISEHNRLYWYRQTLGQGPEFLTYFQNEAQLEKSRLLSDRFSAERPKGSFSTLEIQRTEQGDSAMYLCASSAIRGSNTEAFFGQGTRLTVV.

This clonotype has a handful of counts. This sequence joins TRBV10-3 and TRBJ1-2; D is ambiguous. Trimming took off 1 base at V and 8 bases at J, with 11 bases between the two ends. This CDR3 contains 13 residues. Looked up from germline, CDR1 is ENHRY and CDR2 is SYGVKD. CDR3 region: CAISEFDWEGYTF. In DNA form, the CDR3 reads TGTGCCATCAGTGAGTTCGACTGGGAGGGCTACACCTTC.

This clonotype was seen a few times. This chain joins TRBV6-2 or TRBV6-3 and TRBJ2-7, with 7 bases aligning to TRBD1. The ends lost 6 bases at V and 0 bases at J; junction bases unmatched: 8. The CDR3 extends over 15 amino acids. From germline, CDR1 is MNHEY and CDR2 SVGEGT. In nucleotides, the CDR3 is TGTGCCAGCAGCTTCGACAGGGCCAGCTCCTACGAGCAGTACGTC. As protein: CASSFDRASSYEQYV.